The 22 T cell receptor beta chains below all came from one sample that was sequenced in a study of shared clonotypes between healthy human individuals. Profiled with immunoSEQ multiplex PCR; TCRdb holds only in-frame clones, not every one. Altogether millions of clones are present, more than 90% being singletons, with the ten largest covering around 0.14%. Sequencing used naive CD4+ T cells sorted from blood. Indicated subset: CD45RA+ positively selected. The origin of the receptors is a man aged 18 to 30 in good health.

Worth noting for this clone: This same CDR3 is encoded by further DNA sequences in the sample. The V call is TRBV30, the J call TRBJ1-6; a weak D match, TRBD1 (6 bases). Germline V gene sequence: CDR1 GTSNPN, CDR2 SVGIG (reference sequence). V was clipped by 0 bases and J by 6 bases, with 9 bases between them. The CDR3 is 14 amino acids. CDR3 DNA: TGTGCCTGGAGTGTACAAGGGGGTAATTCACCCCTCCACTTT. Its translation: CAWSVQGGNSPLHF. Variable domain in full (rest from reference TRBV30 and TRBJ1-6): SQTIHQWPATLVQPVGSPLSLECTVEGTSNPNLYWYRQAAGRGLQLLFYSVGIGQISSEVPQNLSASRPQDRQFILSSKKLLLSDSGFYLCAWSVQGGNSPLHFGNGTRLTVT.

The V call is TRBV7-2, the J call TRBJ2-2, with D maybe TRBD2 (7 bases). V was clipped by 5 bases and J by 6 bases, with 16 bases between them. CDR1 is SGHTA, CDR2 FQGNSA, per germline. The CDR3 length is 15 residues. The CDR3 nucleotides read TGTGCCAGCAGCCCCCACGGGGGGCGTCCCGGGGAGCTGTTTTTT. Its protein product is CASSPHGGRPGELFF.

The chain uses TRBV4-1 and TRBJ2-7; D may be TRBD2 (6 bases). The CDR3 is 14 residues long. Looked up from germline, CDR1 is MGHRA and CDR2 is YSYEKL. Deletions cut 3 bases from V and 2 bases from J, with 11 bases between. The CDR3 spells CASSHPGTPYEQYF. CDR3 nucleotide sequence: TGCGCCAGCAGCCATCCCGGGACTCCCTACGAGCAGTACTTC.

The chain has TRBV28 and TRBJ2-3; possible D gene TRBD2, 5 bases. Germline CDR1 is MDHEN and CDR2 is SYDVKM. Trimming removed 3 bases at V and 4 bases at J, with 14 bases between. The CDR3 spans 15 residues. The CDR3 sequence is CASSFLGGSSDTQYF. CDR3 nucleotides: TGTGCCAGCAGTTTTCTCGGCGGGTCCTCAGATACGCAGTATTTT.

Here the CDR3 reads CASSLRSGGTQYF. The CDR3 nucleotides read TGTGCCAGCAGTCTCAGAAGCGGGGGGACCCAGTACTTC. This chain uses TRBV7-2 with TRBJ2-5, with 8 bases matching TRBD2. J lost 7 bases, V lost 6 bases, and 7 bases had no gene match. CDR1 and CDR2 (germline): SGHTA, FQGNSA. This CDR3 has 13 amino acids.

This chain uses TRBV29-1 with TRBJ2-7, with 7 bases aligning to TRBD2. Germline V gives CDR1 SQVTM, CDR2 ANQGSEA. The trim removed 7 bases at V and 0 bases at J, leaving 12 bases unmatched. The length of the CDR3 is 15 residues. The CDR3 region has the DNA TGCAGCGGCCACCTTTGGCGGGGGAGCTCCTACGAGCAGTACTTC. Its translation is CSGHLWRGSSYEQYF.

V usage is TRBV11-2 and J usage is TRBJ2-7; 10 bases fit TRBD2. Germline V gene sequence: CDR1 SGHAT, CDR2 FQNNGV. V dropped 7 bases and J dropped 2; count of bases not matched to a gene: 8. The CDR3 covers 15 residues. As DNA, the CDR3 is TGTGCCAGCATCCCTAGCGGGAGACCCGCCTACGAGCAGTACTTC. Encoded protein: CASIPSGRPAYEQYF.

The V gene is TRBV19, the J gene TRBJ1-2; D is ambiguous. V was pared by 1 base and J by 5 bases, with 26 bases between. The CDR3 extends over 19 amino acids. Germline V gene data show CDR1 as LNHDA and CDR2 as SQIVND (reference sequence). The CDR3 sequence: CASSIVNVAVGEFFYGYTF. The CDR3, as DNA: TGTGCCAGTAGTATAGTTAATGTTGCGGTGGGTGAGTTCTTTTATGGCTACACCTTC. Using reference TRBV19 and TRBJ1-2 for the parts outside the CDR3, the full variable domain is DGGITQSPKYLFRKEGQNVTLSCEQNLNHDAMYWYRQDPGQGLRLIYYSQIVNDFQKGDIAEGYSVSREKKESFPLTVTSAQKNPTAFYLCASSIVNVAVGEFFYGYTFGSGTRLTVV.

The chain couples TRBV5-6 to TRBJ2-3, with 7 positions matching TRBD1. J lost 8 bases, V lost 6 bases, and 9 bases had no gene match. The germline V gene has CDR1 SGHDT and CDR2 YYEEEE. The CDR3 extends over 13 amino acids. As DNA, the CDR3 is TGTGCCAGCACCCAAGAAGGACAGGCTACGCAGTATTTT. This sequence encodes CASTQEGQATQYF.

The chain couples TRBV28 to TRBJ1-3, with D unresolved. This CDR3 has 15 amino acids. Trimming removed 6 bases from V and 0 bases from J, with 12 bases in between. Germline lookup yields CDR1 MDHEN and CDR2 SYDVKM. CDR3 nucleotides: TGTGCCAGCAGCGAAAAGACTTACTCTGGAAACACCATATATTTT. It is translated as CASSEKTYSGNTIYF.

The CDR3 DNA follows: TGTGCCAGTAGACCCATGGACGGGAGTGGGGAGACCCAGTACTTC. This encodes CASRPMDGSGETQYF. The rearrangement links TRBV19 to TRBJ2-5; maybe TRBD2 (6 bases). Per the germline V gene, CDR1 is LNHDA and CDR2 is SQIVND (reference sequence). The V end lost 6 bases, the J end lost 5 bases, and 19 bases lay between the germline ends. The CDR3 sequence is 15 residues long.

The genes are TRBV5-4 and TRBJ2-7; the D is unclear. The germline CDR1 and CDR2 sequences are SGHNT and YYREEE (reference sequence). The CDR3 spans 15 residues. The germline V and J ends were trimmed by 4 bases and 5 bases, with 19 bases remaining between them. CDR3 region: CASSNPTRSRDEQYF. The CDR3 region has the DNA TGTGCCAGCAGCAACCCGACCCGGTCTCGGGACGAGCAGTACTTC.

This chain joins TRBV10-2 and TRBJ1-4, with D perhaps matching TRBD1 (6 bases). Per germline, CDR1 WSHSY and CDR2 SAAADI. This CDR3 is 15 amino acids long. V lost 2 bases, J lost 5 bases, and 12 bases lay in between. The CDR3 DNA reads TGCGCCAGCAGTGAGACGGGGGCGGGCAATGAAAAACTGTTTTTT. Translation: CASSETGAGNEKLFF.

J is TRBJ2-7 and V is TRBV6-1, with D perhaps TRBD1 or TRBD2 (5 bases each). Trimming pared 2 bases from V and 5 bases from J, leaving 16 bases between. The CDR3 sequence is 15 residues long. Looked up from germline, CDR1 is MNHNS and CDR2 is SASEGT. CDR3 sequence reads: CASSERDGGRDEQYF. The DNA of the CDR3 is TGTGCCAGCAGTGAACGGGACGGTGGTAGGGACGAGCAGTACTTC.

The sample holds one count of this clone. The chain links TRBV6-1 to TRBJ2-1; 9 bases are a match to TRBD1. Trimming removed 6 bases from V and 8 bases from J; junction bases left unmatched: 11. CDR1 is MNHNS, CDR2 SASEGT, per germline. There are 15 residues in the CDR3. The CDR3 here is CASSQQGAAFDEQFF. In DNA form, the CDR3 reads TGTGCCAGCAGCCAACAGGGGGCGGCGTTCGATGAGCAGTTCTTC.

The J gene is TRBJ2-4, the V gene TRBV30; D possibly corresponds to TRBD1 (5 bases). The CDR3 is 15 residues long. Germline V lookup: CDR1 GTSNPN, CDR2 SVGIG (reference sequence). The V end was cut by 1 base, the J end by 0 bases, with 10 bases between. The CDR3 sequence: CAWSADSLAKNIQYF. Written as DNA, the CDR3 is TGTGCCTGGAGTGCAGACAGCCTAGCCAAAAACATTCAGTACTTC.

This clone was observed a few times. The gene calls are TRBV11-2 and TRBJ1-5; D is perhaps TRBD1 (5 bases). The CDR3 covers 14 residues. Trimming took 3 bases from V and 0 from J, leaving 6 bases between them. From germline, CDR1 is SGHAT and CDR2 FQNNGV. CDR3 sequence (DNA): TGTGCCAGCAGCTTTGGGACTAGCAATCAGCCCCAGCATTTT. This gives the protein CASSFGTSNQPQHF.

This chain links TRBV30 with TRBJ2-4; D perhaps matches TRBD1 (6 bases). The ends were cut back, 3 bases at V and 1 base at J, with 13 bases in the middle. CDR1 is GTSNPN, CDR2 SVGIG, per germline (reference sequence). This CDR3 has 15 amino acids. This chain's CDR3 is CAWRPAGVAKNIQYF. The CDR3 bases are TGTGCCTGGAGACCGGCAGGGGTTGCCAAAAACATTCAGTACTTC. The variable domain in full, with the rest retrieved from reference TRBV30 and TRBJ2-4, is SQTIHQWPATLVQPVGSPLSLECTVEGTSNPNLYWYRQAAGRGLQLLFYSVGIGQISSEVPQNLSASRPQDRQFILSSKKLLLSDSGFYLCAWRPAGVAKNIQYFGAGTRLSVL.

Here the CDR3 DNA reads TGTGCCAGCAGCCGAGGGACTAGCGGGATCACAGATACGCAGTATTTT. Amino acids: CASSRGTSGITDTQYF. The V call is TRBV5-4, the J call TRBJ2-3; 13 bases are a match to TRBD2. Unmatched junction bases numbered 4, after V lost 4 bases and J lost 2 bases. CDR3 length equals 16 residues. Germline V gene data show CDR1 as SGHNT and CDR2 as YYREEE (reference sequence).

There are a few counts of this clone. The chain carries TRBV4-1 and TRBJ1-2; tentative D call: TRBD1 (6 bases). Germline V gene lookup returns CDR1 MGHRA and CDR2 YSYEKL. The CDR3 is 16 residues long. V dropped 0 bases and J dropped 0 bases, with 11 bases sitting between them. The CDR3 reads CASSQEGGHTNYGYTF. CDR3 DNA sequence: TGCGCCAGCAGCCAAGAGGGGGGACACACTAACTATGGCTACACCTTC.

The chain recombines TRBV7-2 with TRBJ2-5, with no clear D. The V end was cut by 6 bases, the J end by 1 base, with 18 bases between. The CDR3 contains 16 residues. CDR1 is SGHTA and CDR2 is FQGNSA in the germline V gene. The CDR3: CASRYPGLTAQETQYF. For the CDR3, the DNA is TGTGCCAGCAGGTACCCCGGGCTAACCGCCCAAGAGACCCAGTACTTC. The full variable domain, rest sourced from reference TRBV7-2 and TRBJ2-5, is GAGVSQSPSNKVTEKGKDVELRCDPISGHTALYWYRQSLGQGLEFLIYFQGNSAPDKSGLPSDRFSAERTGGSVSTLTIQRTQQEDSAVYLCASRYPGLTAQETQYFGPGTRLLVL.

In nucleotides, the CDR3 is TGTGCCAGCAGCTTTGTAGCGGCCTACAATGAGCAGTTCTTC. Encoded protein: CASSFVAAYNEQFF. The chain joins TRBV7-9 to TRBJ2-1; possible D gene TRBD2, 6 bases. Trimming removed 3 bases from V and 2 bases from J, with 8 bases in between. Per germline, CDR1 SEHNR and CDR2 FQNEAQ (reference sequence). The CDR3 contains 14 residues.